This TCR beta chain was captured in a study of brain T cells in children with intractable seizures. CDR1 is MNHEY and CDR2 is SVGAGI in the germline V gene. J lost 5 bases, V lost 6 bases, and 11 bases had no gene match. The CDR3 sequence is 15 residues long. Only in-frame clones appear in the TCRdb table, and some are missing; sequencing was by immunoSEQ multiplex PCR. The table has around 340,000 clones, about 93% seen once; the top ten hold roughly 6%. Stated time point: blood from clinic visit 5 months post-surgery; TSC patient then seizure free. Only cases whose brain tissue showed the highest T cell transcript signatures were sequenced. Patients received at least one anti-epileptic drug before surgery.

The clonotype was recovered from a boy younger than two with tuberous sclerosis and intractable seizures. V usage is TRBV6-5 and J usage is TRBJ2-7, with 9 positions matching TRBD1. The sample here was peripheral blood, taken less than 6 months after surgery. The CDR3 loop reads CASRPGQGRGNEQYF. CDR3 nucleotides: TGTGCCAGCAGGCCAGGACAGGGGAGAGGAAACGAGCAGTACTTC.